These 20 T cell receptor beta chains came from one sample sequenced in a study of vaccination and CD4 T cells after COVID-19. Noted treatment: roughly 11-day PBMC culture with coronavirus spike peptide pools or control peptides (ViraFEST assay). An Oncomine TCR Beta short-read assay was used to sequence the DNA from cultured CD4+ T cells. MiXCR, applied by TCRdb to the PCR reads, yields one record per CDR3 protein. The data show about 15,000 distinct CDR3 sequences, about 48% seen once. The antigens of these receptors remain unknown. Sequenced material: CD4+ T cells from blood, cultured in vitro, taken before SARS-CoV-2 vaccination. Receptors originate from a human donor who had recovered from COVID-19.

This chain links TRBV2 with TRBJ1-5; unclear D gene. The germline gives CDR1 SNHLY, CDR2 FYNNEI. Deletions cut 4 bases from V and 1 base from J, with 8 bases between. This CDR3 has 14 amino acids. The CDR3 sequence: CASSVSASNQPQHF. DNA of the CDR3: TGTGCCAGCAGTGTCTCGGCCAGCAATCAGCCCCAGCATTTT. The full variable domain, rest sourced from reference TRBV2 and TRBJ1-5, is EPEVTQTPSHQVTQMGQEVILRCVPISNHLYFYWYRQILGQKVEFLVSFYNNEISEKSEIFDDQFSVERPDGSNFTLKIRSTKLEDSAMYFCASSVSASNQPQHFGDGTRLSIL.

The chain couples TRBV20-1 to TRBJ1-1, with D perhaps matching TRBD1 (6 bases). Between the trimmed V and J ends, which lost 4 bases and 4 bases, there was a span of 13 bases. The CDR3 extends over 13 amino acids. Germline-derived CDR1 and CDR2 are DFQATT and SNEGSKA (reference sequence). The CDR3 loop reads CSANNREGTEAFF. CDR3 DNA: TGCAGTGCTAACAACAGGGAGGGCACTGAAGCTTTCTTT.

The genes are TRBV28 and TRBJ1-6; tentative D call: TRBD1 (5 bases). V was clipped by 2 bases and J by 9 bases, with 14 bases between them. The CDR3 is made up of 15 amino acids. Germline V gene data show CDR1 as MDHEN and CDR2 as SYDVKM. In nucleotides, the CDR3 is TGTGCCAGCAGTTTACCCGCAGGGAATAGTTCACCCCTCCACTTT. Translation: CASSLPAGNSSPLHF.

The chain couples TRBV4-1 to TRBJ2-5; no definite D call. Germline V gene sequence: CDR1 MGHRA, CDR2 YSYEKL. V lost 1 base, J lost 5 bases, and 11 bases lay in between. This CDR3 is 14 amino acids long. CDR3 protein: CASSQGGSRETQYF. DNA of the CDR3: TGCGCCAGCAGCCAAGGAGGAAGCCGGGAGACCCAGTACTTC.

The rearrangement joins TRBV2 to TRBJ1-3, with D possibly being TRBD1 (6 bases). The CDR3 runs to 14 residues. Germline V lookup: CDR1 SNHLY, CDR2 FYNNEI. Trimming left V 8 bases short and J 4 bases short, with 15 bases between. In DNA form, the CDR3 reads TGTGCCAGCCTAAGAGGGGGTCTCGGAAACACCATATATTTT. It is translated as CASLRGGLGNTIYF.

This clonotype was counted once. This chain joins TRBV28 and TRBJ2-6, with TRBD2 as a possible D gene (6 bases). Looked up from germline, CDR1 is MDHEN and CDR2 is SYDVKM. This CDR3 comprises 16 residues. V was shortened by 0 bases and J by 4 bases, with 10 bases between the two germline ends. The CDR3 DNA reads TGTGCCAGCAGTTTATGGGCGGGGAGCGGGGCCAACGTCCTGACTTTC. This sequence encodes CASSLWAGSGANVLTF.

The rearrangement joins TRBV6-1 to TRBJ2-7, with D maybe TRBD2 (5 bases). CDR1 MNHNS and CDR2 SASEGT come from the germline V gene. Trimming shortened V by 0 bases and J by 6 bases, and 9 bases separated the two germline ends. This CDR3 comprises 13 residues. CDR3 nucleotide sequence: TGTGCCAGCAGTGAAGCCGGGGATAGCGAGCAGTACTTC. Its protein is CASSEAGDSEQYF.

This rearrangement joins TRBV4-3 to TRBJ2-3; the D gene is possibly TRBD2 (6 bases). Germline V gives CDR1 LGHNA, CDR2 YSLEER. The CDR3 runs 20 residues. V shed 0 bases and J shed 0 bases, with 22 bases lying between them. The CDR3, as DNA: TGCGCCAGCAGCCAAGACTTAACGCTAGCGTATCGATCTAGCACAGATACGCAGTATTTT. Translation gives CASSQDLTLAYRSSTDTQYF.

This clonotype was seen a handful of times. This chain links TRBV28 with TRBJ1-2; TRBD1 is a possible D gene (5 bases). The germline CDR1 and CDR2 sequences are MDHEN and SYDVKM. The germline V and J ends were trimmed by 2 bases and 2 bases, with 6 bases remaining between them. The CDR3 loop spans 13 amino acids. In DNA form, the CDR3 reads TGTGCCAGCAGTTTAGCAGGGAACTATGGCTACACCTTC. It translates to CASSLAGNYGYTF.

The chain couples TRBV15 to TRBJ1-5; 7 nucleotides match TRBD1. V lost 0 bases to trimming and J lost 4 bases; unmatched junction nucleotides: 3. The CDR3 is made up of 15 amino acids. Per germline, CDR1 LNHNV and CDR2 YYDKDF (reference sequence). For the CDR3, the DNA is TGTGCCACCAGCAGAGAAAGGGGGCAAAATCAGCCCCAGCATTTT. Translating it yields CATSRERGQNQPQHF. The whole variable domain, remainder taken from reference TRBV15 and TRBJ1-5, is DAMVIQNPRYQVTQFGKPVTLSCSQTLNHNVMYWYQQKSSQAPKLLFHYYDKDFNNEADTPDNFQSRRPNTSFCFLDIRSPGLGDTAMYLCATSRERGQNQPQHFGDGTRLSIL.

The V and J genes are TRBV4-1 and TRBJ2-2; D gene unclear. Germline-derived CDR1 and CDR2 are MGHRA and YSYEKL. This CDR3 is built from 16 residues. Trimming pared 1 base from V and 7 bases from J, leaving 16 bases between. The CDR3 here is CASSQVDIVQFGELFF. DNA of the CDR3: TGCGCCAGCAGCCAAGTTGATATCGTTCAGTTCGGGGAGCTGTTTTTT.

This chain links TRBV19 with TRBJ2-1; D is uncertain. The CDR3 totals 13 residues. CDR1 LNHDA and CDR2 SQIVND come from the germline V gene (reference sequence). Trimming left V 3 bases short and J 7 bases short, with 10 bases between. For the CDR3, the DNA is TGTGCCAGTAGTATTCCCCCGGGTAATGAGCAGTTCTTC. The encoded protein is CASSIPPGNEQFF.

The chain joins TRBV25-1 to TRBJ2-1; TRBD2 matches at 7 bases. Germline V lookup: CDR1 MGHDK, CDR2 SYGVNS. The V and J ends lost 0 bases and 2 bases, in that order; junction bases with no gene match: 7. This CDR3 spans 17 amino acids. CDR3 in amino acids: CASSEYRGTNTYNEQFF. The DNA for the CDR3 is TGTGCCAGCAGTGAATACCGCGGGACTAATACCTACAATGAGCAGTTCTTC.

This clonotype was counted only a few times. The chain uses TRBV6-2 or TRBV6-3 and TRBJ2-3, with 7 positions matching TRBD2. Germline V CDR1 and CDR2: MNHEY, SVGEGT. The CDR3 has 13 residues. With 6 bases clipped from V and 7 bases from J, the junction kept 7 bases outside the gene matches. CDR3 nucleotides: TGTGCCAGCAGGAGGACTAGTTACCATACGCAGTATTTT. Its protein product is CASRRTSYHTQYF.

This clonotype was counted between two and nine times. The chain uses TRBV19 and TRBJ2-5, with 11 bases aligning to TRBD2. This CDR3 comprises 16 residues. CDR1 and CDR2 (germline): LNHDA, SQIVND (reference sequence). Losses at the gene ends were 5 bases for V and 0 bases for J; bases not matched to a gene: 5. CDR3 in DNA: TGTGCCAGTAGTGGCGGGACTAGCGGAGACCAAGAGACCCAGTACTTC. It is translated as CASSGGTSGDQETQYF.

CDR3 bases: TGTGCCAGCACCGCAGACAGGGCGGTCTACAATGAGCAGTTCTTC. It is translated as CASTADRAVYNEQFF. V and J are TRBV7-2 and TRBJ2-1, with TRBD1 matching 7 bases. Germline values: CDR1 SGHTA, CDR2 FQGNSA. The ends lost 7 bases at V and 3 bases at J; junction bases unmatched: 9. The CDR3 spans 15 residues.

This chain connects TRBV30 to TRBJ1-2; D gene ambiguous. This CDR3 has 11 residues. CDR1 is GTSNPN, CDR2 SVGIG, per germline (reference sequence). Trimming shortened V by 4 bases and J by 8 bases, and 11 bases separated the two germline ends. The CDR3, as DNA: TGTGCCTGGAATCGAGATTCAGGCTACACCTTC. This sequence encodes CAWNRDSGYTF. Supplemented by reference TRBV30 and TRBJ1-2, the full variable domain reads SQTIHQWPATLVQPVGSPLSLECTVEGTSNPNLYWYRQAAGRGLQLLFYSVGIGQISSEVPQNLSASRPQDRQFILSSKKLLLSDSGFYLCAWNRDSGYTFGSGTRLTVV.

This chain connects TRBV28 to TRBJ1-6; D is ambiguous. This CDR3 spans 15 amino acids. Germline assignment: CDR1 MDHEN and CDR2 SYDVKM. V was pared by 1 base and J by 3 bases, with 7 bases between. The CDR3 protein is CASSLYLSYNSPLHF. The CDR3 nucleotides are TGTGCCAGCAGTTTATATTTGAGCTATAATTCACCCCTCCACTTT.

The chain combines TRBV29-1 with TRBJ1-2; D is unclear. Germline loops: CDR1 SQVTM, CDR2 ANQGSEA. This CDR3 has 12 amino acids. V shed 6 bases and J shed 3 bases, with 11 bases lying between them. The CDR3 is CSVARGDYGYTF. In DNA, the CDR3 is TGCAGCGTGGCCCGGGGAGACTATGGCTACACCTTC.

The table lists this clonotype with a few counts. V and J are TRBV27 and TRBJ2-7; tentatively, D is TRBD1 (6 bases). V was shortened by 0 bases and J by 3 bases, with 12 bases between the two germline ends. The CDR3 length is 15 residues. Per the germline V gene, CDR1 is MNHEY and CDR2 is SMNVEV (reference sequence). The CDR3 sequence is CASSLSNQGIYEQYF. The DNA for the CDR3 is TGTGCCAGCAGTTTATCAAACCAGGGGATCTACGAGCAGTACTTC.